The present T cell receptor (beta chain) was sequenced within a study of blood T cell repertoires in COVID-19 (dated by TCRdb to about 2020). As for the study more broadly: Samples covering the acute and convalescent phases of COVID-19 were provided by collaborators in the United States, Italy and Spain. The prospective study material was composed of cDNA or gDNA derived from T cells, B-cell-depleted T cells, or PBMCs. Subjects who had been exposed to COVID-19, were actively infected with it, or had recovered from it provided the deeply sampled blood TCRbeta repertoires that made up the dataset. The repertoires were released in a freely available public database intended as a resource for research on the immune response to SARS-CoV-2. The samples were drawn from the first 160 participants of the ongoing ImmuneRACE study and from 950 to 1,500 subjects provided by 6 global collaborators. Nearly every sample came with metadata listing a de-identified subject ID, COVID-19 status, age in years and sex. Where available, HLA class I and class II types were taken from metadata supplied by the sample provider and were not determined by assay-based typing.

Results and caveats for the whole study, not just this receptor: The amount of clinical and demographic metadata varied by source and participant and was provided uncurated.

The immunoSEQ Assay, a bias-controlled multiplex PCR, was used to amplify TCRbeta CDR3 regions from genomic DNA. The authors processed their data as follows. Nucleated cell counts per sample were estimated from amplification of reference gene primers within the assay. To quantify the absolute abundance of each unique TCRbeta CDR3 rearrangement, sequence reads were collapsed and filtered. For each sample, productive Simpson clonality was calculated by taking the square root of Simpson's diversity index across productive rearrangements. TCRdb took over this immuneACCESS table, retaining in-frame rearrangements with V and J assigned. Such tables are incomplete; in checked studies, under half of the missing clones stem from an unresolved V gene, and the remainder is unexplained. Clone size and the V and J calls come from that table; the DNA yielded D and trimming. The sample data list some 90,000 clones, and 81% of these were observed just once. The ten largest make up about 4.4% of the sample.

Details on this clone: The antigen it binds to is not known. Per-base quality was not reported, and no clone a single base away is much larger than it.

The collaborating institutions used their own protocols to collect whole blood in K2EDTA tubes. For TCRbeta analysis, collaborators shipped samples in one of three forms: frozen whole blood, isolated PBMCs, or DNA extracted from either of those sample types. This receptor was taken from a man aged 60-69 years with acute or convalescent COVID-19. Sequenced input: peripheral blood.

The DNA is TGTGCCAGCAGTTTTACGAGGGTTTATTCACCCCTCCACTTT. Translated, this gives CASSFTRVYSPLHF. Recombination connected TRBV27 to TRBJ1-6, with no confidently assigned D gene. The germline V gene (reference sequence) specifies MNHEY as CDR1 and SMNVEV as CDR2. The CDR3 measures 14 amino acids from cysteine to phenylalanine. Just CDR3 DNA is preserved here, 42 bases in frame from base 1. V sheds 3 bases and J sheds 8 bases, leaving 11 bases between their ends.